Listed below are T cell receptor beta chains from one sample, sequenced in a study. Via MiXCR, TCRdb re-called the 5' RACE reads, giving one row per CDR3 protein. The profile shows more than 200 distinct CDR3 sequences, roughly 50% of them singletons. Input material: total memory T cells from blood PBMCs. The receptors originated from a male donor with HIV. Each CDR3 is given with its conserved first and last residue. Fields, in order: CDR3 DNA, CDR3 protein, D gene, CDR3 length, V gene, clone size, J gene. D genes are given only for firm matches. Size values are once, few and many counts, or a class for expanded clones, and some rows have none.

CDR3nt: TGTGCCAGCAGTCTACAGGGGCAAAGCACAGATACGCAGTATTTT
CDR3aa: CASSLQGQSTDTQYF
d_gene: TRBD1
len: 15
v_gene: TRBV6-1
abundance: NA
j_gene: TRBJ2-3

CDR3nt: TGTGCCATCAGTGAGTCGTATGGAGGTTCCCGTGACCAGGGGTCACCCCTCCACTTT
CDR3aa: CAISESYGGSRDQGSPLHF
d_gene: NA
len: 19
v_gene: TRBV10-3
abundance: NA
j_gene: TRBJ1-6

CDR3nt: TGTGCCTGGGGGAGCAGGGCATTGACACGCGGCTACACCTTC
CDR3aa: CAWGSRALTRGYTF
d_gene: NA
len: 14
v_gene: TRBV30
abundance: hyperexpanded
j_gene: TRBJ1-2

CDR3nt: TGTGCCAGCAGTGACTCTGGACTGGCCTCCAATGAGCAGTTCTTC
CDR3aa: CASSDSGLASNEQFF
d_gene: NA
len: 15
v_gene: TRBV6-4
abundance: NA
j_gene: TRBJ2-1

CDR3nt: TGTGCCAGCAGGCTAGCGGGGATGCCAGATACGCAGTATTTT
CDR3aa: CASRLAGMPDTQYF
d_gene: TRBD2
len: 14
v_gene: TRBV6-2/TRBV6-3
abundance: NA
j_gene: TRBJ2-3

CDR3nt: TGCAGTGCTAGAGATACACCCTCCTATGGCTACACCTTC
CDR3aa: CSARDTPSYGYTF
d_gene: NA
len: 13
v_gene: TRBV20-1
abundance: once
j_gene: TRBJ1-2

CDR3nt: TGTGCCAGCAGCCGGGGGGATCAAGAGACCCAGTACTTC
CDR3aa: CASSRGDQETQYF
d_gene: TRBD2
len: 13
v_gene: TRBV11-2
abundance: NA
j_gene: TRBJ2-5

CDR3nt: TGTGCCTGGAAGTGGGTAAATTCACCCCTCCACTTT
CDR3aa: CAWKWVNSPLHF
d_gene: NA
len: 12
v_gene: TRBV30
abundance: hyperexpanded
j_gene: TRBJ1-6

CDR3nt: TGCGCCAGCAGTGAAGGTGGAGGGAACGAGCAGTACTTC
CDR3aa: CASSEGGGNEQYF
d_gene: NA
len: 13
v_gene: TRBV10-1
abundance: NA
j_gene: TRBJ2-7

CDR3nt: TGTGCCAGCAGCCGTAGGACAGGGGGCCATGAAAAACTGTTTTTT
CDR3aa: CASSRRTGGHEKLFF
d_gene: TRBD1
len: 15
v_gene: TRBV5-6
abundance: NA
j_gene: TRBJ1-4

CDR3nt: TGCGCCAGCAGTGAGTCGAGACAGACTCGGCAGTTCTTC
CDR3aa: CASSESRQTRQFF
d_gene: NA
len: 13
v_gene: TRBV10-1
abundance: NA
j_gene: TRBJ2-1

CDR3nt: TGTGCCAGCAGGGGTTTTCAAGAGACCCAGTACTTC
CDR3aa: CASRGFQETQYF
d_gene: NA
len: 12
v_gene: TRBV2
abundance: NA
j_gene: TRBJ2-5

CDR3nt: TGTGCCAGCAGTGTCGGAGGGTTCCAGCCCCAGCATTTT
CDR3aa: CASSVGGFQPQHF
d_gene: NA
len: 13
v_gene: TRBV6-5
abundance: hyperexpanded
j_gene: TRBJ1-5

CDR3nt: TGTGCCAGCAGGCCGGGGACGTCAAGCATCACTGAAGCTTTCTTT
CDR3aa: CASRPGTSSITEAFF
d_gene: NA
len: 15
v_gene: TRBV6-1
abundance: NA
j_gene: TRBJ1-1

CDR3nt: TGTGCCAGCAGTGGACTCGGAGATACGCAGTATTTT
CDR3aa: CASSGLGDTQYF
d_gene: NA
len: 12
v_gene: TRBV6-1
abundance: few
j_gene: TRBJ2-3

CDR3nt: TGTGCCAGCCGAGGGAAGGGGTGGACCACTGAAGCTTTCTTT
CDR3aa: CASRGKGWTTEAFF
d_gene: NA
len: 14
v_gene: TRBV6-1
abundance: once
j_gene: TRBJ1-1

CDR3nt: TGTGCCATCACCACGGGACAGGGGGACACTGAAGCTTTCTTT
CDR3aa: CAITTGQGDTEAFF
d_gene: TRBD1
len: 14
v_gene: TRBV10-3
abundance: few
j_gene: TRBJ1-1

CDR3nt: TGTGCCAGCAGTTACTCTCGGACAGGAGGTCTTGTTGAAGCTTTCTTT
CDR3aa: CASSYSRTGGLVEAFF
d_gene: TRBD1
len: 16
v_gene: TRBV6-2/TRBV6-3
abundance: NA
j_gene: TRBJ1-1

CDR3nt: TGCGCCAGCAGCCAAGATAAGGATGCGGGGGCAGATACGCAGTATTTT
CDR3aa: CASSQDKDAGADTQYF
d_gene: TRBD2
len: 16
v_gene: TRBV4-1
abundance: NA
j_gene: TRBJ2-3